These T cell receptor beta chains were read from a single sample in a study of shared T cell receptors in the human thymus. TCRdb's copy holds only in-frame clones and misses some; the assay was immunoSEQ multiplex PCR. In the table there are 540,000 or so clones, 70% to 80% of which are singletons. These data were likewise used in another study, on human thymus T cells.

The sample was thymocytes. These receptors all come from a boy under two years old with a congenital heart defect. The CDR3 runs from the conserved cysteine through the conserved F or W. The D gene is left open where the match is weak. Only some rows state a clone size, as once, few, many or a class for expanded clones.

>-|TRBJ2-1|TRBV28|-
TGTGCCAGCAGAAGCAACAATGAGCAGTTCTTC
CASRSNNEQFF
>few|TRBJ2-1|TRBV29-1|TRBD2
TGCAGCGTTGAAACGGCGGGACTACAACTTAATGAGCAGTTCTTC
CSVETAGLQLNEQFF
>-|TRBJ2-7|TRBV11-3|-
TGTGCCAGCAGCCCACAGGGCTCCTACGAGCAGTACTTC
CASSPQGSYEQYF
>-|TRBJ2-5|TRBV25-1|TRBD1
TGTGCCAGCAGTGCGGGACAGGGGGCGAGAGAGACCCAGTACTTC
CASSAGQGARETQYF
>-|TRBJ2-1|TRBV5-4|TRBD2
TGTGCCAGCAGCTTGTGGGCAGAACCAGAGCGGGAGGGGGTGGATGAGCAGTTCTTC
CASSLWAEPEREGVDEQFF
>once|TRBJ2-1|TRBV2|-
TGTGCCAGCAGTATCGGGGAGCTCTCCTACAATGAGCAGTTCTTC
CASSIGELSYNEQFF
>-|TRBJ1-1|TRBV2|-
TGTGCCAGCAGAATCCGGGACCCAGGGGTAACTGAAGCTTTCTTT
CASRIRDPGVTEAFF
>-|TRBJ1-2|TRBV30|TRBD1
TGTGCCTGGAGTCCACCGGGACAGGGGAACTATGGCTACACCTTC
CAWSPPGQGNYGYTF
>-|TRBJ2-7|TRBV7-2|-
TGTGCCAGCAGCTTGTACGAGGAGCAGTACTTC
CASSLYEEQYF
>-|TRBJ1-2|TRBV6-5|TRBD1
TGTGCCAGCAGTTACGGCAGGGGGCTTAGTGGCTACACCTTC
CASSYGRGLSGYTF
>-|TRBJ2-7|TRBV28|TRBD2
TGTGCCAGTCGGACTAGCGGGAATTACGAGCAGTACTTC
CASRTSGNYEQYF
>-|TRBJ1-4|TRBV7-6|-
TGTGCCAGCAGTCGATCAGACAGGAGTAATGAAAAACTGTTTTTT
CASSRSDRSNEKLFF
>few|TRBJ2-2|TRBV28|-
TGTGCCAGCAATTTTAGGGAGATCCGGGGGGCAGGGACCGCCGGGGAGCTGTTTTTT
CASNFREIRGAGTAGELFF
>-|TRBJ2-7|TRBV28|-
TGTGCCAGCAGTTGCCTTGGGCCGAGCTACGAGCAGTACTTC
CASSCLGPSYEQYF
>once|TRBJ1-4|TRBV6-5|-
TGTGCCAGCAGTTACAGGCAGGGAACTAATGAAAAACTGTTTTTT
CASSYRQGTNEKLFF
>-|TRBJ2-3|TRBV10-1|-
TGCGCCAGCAGTGAGTCGGTCTCCCCTGAGGTGGATACGCAGTATTTT
CASSESVSPEVDTQYF
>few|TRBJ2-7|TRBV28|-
TGTGCCAGCAGTTTTGCGCGGGGAAGCTCCTACGAGCAGTACTTC
CASSFARGSSYEQYF
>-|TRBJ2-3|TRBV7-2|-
TGTGCCAGCAGCTTAGACGCAGCTTCGCAGGGAAGCACAGATACGCAGTATTTT
CASSLDAASQGSTDTQYF
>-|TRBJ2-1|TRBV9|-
TGTGCCAGCAGCGTAGAAGCGGCCCTTAGGGATGAGCAGTTCTTC
CASSVEAALRDEQFF
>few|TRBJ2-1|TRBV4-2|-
TGTGCCAGCAGCCAAGCCTGCGAAGAGCAGTTCTTC
CASSQACEEQFF
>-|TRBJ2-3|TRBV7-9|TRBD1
TGTGCCTACAGGGGGCTAGCCGAGCCGACAGATACGCAGTATTTT
CAYRGLAEPTDTQYF
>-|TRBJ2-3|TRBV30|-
TGTGCCTGGAGTGTAAGTTTGTCGGGGGGCACAGATACGCAGTATTTT
CAWSVSLSGGTDTQYF
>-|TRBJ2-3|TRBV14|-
TGTGCCAGCAGCCCGCAAGGGAGGGGGACAGATACGCAGTATTTT
CASSPQGRGTDTQYF
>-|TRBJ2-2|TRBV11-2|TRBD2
TGTGCCAGCAGCTTGACTAGCGGGAGGTTAGGGGAGCTGTTTTTT
CASSLTSGRLGELFF
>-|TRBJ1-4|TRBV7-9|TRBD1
TGTGCCAGCAGCAACCCAACAGGGGTGAACGAAAAACTGTTTTTT
CASSNPTGVNEKLFF